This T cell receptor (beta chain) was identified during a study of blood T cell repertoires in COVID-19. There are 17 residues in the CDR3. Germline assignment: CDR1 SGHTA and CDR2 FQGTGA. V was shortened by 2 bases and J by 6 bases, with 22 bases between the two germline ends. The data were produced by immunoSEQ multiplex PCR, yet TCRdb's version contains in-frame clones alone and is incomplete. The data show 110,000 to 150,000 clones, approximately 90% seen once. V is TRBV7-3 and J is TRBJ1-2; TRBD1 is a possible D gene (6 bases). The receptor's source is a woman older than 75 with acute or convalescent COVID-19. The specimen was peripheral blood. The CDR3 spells CASSLLGGVTGINGYTF. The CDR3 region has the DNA TGTGCCAGCAGCTTACTGGGAGGGGTTACAGGGATAAATGGCTACACCTTC.